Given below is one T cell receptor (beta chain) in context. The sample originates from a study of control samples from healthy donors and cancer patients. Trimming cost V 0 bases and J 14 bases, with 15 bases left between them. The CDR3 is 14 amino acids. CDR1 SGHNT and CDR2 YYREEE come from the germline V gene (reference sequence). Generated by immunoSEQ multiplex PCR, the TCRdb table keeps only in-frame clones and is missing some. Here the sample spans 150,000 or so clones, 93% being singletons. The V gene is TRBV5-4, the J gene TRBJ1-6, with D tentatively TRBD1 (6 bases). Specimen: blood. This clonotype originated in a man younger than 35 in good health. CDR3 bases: TGTGCCAGCAGCTTGGGCCCAGGGGTCATGGCCCTCCACTTT. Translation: CASSLGPGVMALHF.